The 3 T cell receptor beta chains given below trace back to one sample, sequenced in a study of PD-L1 blockade in urothelial cancer (dated by TCRdb to the late 2010s). The library was generated by the immunoSEQ multiplex PCR assay. The clones in this table, taken by TCRdb from immuneACCESS, are in-frame only. Not every clone is retained; where verified, under half of the shortfall comes from an unresolved V gene, and the cause of the rest is unknown. The sample yields some 84,000 clones; about 85% were counted once. Around 5.3% of the sample comes from the top ten. The sequences come from PBMCs, collected around atezolizumab (anti-PD-L1) treatment. These receptors were taken from a woman aged 70-85 years with urothelial cancer.

The V and J genes are TRBV27 and TRBJ1-5; D unclear. V was pared by 8 bases and J by 3 bases, with 14 bases between. Germline V lookup: CDR1 MNHEY, CDR2 SMNVEV (reference sequence). This CDR3 spans 14 amino acids. The CDR3 here is CASASQVFNQPQHF. DNA of the CDR3: TGTGCCAGCGCCTCGCAGGTGTTCAATCAGCCCCAGCATTTT.

This chain joins TRBV7-9 and TRBJ2-1; 12 bases agree with TRBD1. The CDR3 totals 17 residues. The germline V gene encodes CDR1 SEHNR and CDR2 FQNEAQ (reference sequence). Unmatched junction bases numbered 10, after V lost 4 bases and J lost 6 bases. CDR3 sequence (DNA): TGTGCCAGCAGCTATGGGTGGGGACAGGGGGCCGGCAATGAGCAGTTCTTC. It is translated as CASSYGWGQGAGNEQFF. Complete variable domain (other parts from reference TRBV7-9 and TRBJ2-1): DTGVSQNPRHKITKRGQNVTFRCDPISEHNRLYWYRQTLGQGPEFLTYFQNEAQLEKSRLLSDRFSAERPKGSFSTLEIQRTEQGDSAMYLCASSYGWGQGAGNEQFFGPGTRLTVL.

The genes are TRBV27 and TRBJ2-1, with 10 bases lining up with TRBD1. With 5 bases clipped from V and 10 bases from J, the junction kept 8 bases outside the gene matches. This CDR3 spans 14 amino acids. Germline loops: CDR1 MNHEY, CDR2 SMNVEV (reference sequence). The DNA of the CDR3 is TGTGCCAGCAGTAAAATCCGGGACAGGGGAGAGCAGTTCTTC. It codes for CASSKIRDRGEQFF.